The TCR beta chain under discussion was sequenced for a study of early T cells in non-severe SARS-CoV-2 infection. Unique molecular identifiers were added to individual cDNA molecules. One entry per CDR3 protein results from TCRdb running MiXCR on the 5' RACE reads. The sample includes 97,000 or so distinct CDR3 sequences, around 14% of them seen just once. CDR3 size: 16 residues. Germline V CDR1 and CDR2: KGHSH, LQKENI. J gave up 5 bases and V 6 bases, and 8 bases lay outside the gene matches. The sequencing sample was made of whole blood. The origin of this receptor is an adult who was a healthcare worker with PCR-confirmed SARS-CoV-2 infection or an uninfected control (not recorded which). The gene calls are TRBV18 and TRBJ2-1; TRBD2 aligns across 12 bases. CDR3 protein: CASSYRGTSGHNEQFF. Written as DNA, the CDR3 is TGTGCCAGCTCTTACCGCGGGACTAGCGGGCACAATGAGCAGTTCTTC.